One TCR beta chain is described in this entry. This specimen comes from a study of OX40 agonist ivuxolimab in advanced cancers. Study details: Prior anti-PD-1, anti-PD-L1 or anti-CTLA-4 therapy did not bar entry, and approximately 40% had some.

Germline loops: CDR1 SNHLY, CDR2 FYNNEI. This CDR3 has 17 residues. J was trimmed by 6 bases and V by 3 bases; bases with no gene match: 13. TCRdb keeps only in-frame clones here, not all; method: immunoSEQ multiplex PCR. The table lists 60,000 to 70,000 clones, about 88% of them singletons. The receptor's source is an adult with an advanced solid tumor such as melanoma, head and neck, liver or kidney cancer. This sequence joins TRBV2 and TRBJ2-5; 10 bases line up with TRBD1. The material was CD4+ or CD8+ T cells sorted from blood, obtained in a trial of the OX40 agonist ivuxolimab. In DNA, the CDR3 is TGTGCCAGCAGTGACCCGGGACAGGGGTTTGTGGGAAAGACCCAGTACTTC. This codes for CASSDPGQGFVGKTQYF.